This T cell receptor (beta chain) was recorded in a study of blood T cell repertoires in COVID-19. Germline V gives CDR1 SQVTM, CDR2 ANQGSEA. V gave up 0 bases and J gave up 5 bases; unmatched junction bases: 9. The CDR3 has 15 amino acids. The repertoire was sequenced with immunoSEQ multiplex PCR; TCRdb's copy has only in-frame clones and lacks some. The sample comprises 180,000 or so clones, about 80% of which are singletons, and around 7.9% rests with the top ten. Sequencing was done on a sample of peripheral blood. The sequence derives from a woman aged 45-65 years with active or convalescent COVID-19. The rearrangement links TRBV29-1 to TRBJ1-2; TRBD1 matches at 7 bases. CDR3 sequence: CSVEDPGGKLYGYTF. CDR3 in DNA: TGCAGCGTTGAAGATCCAGGGGGGAAGCTTTATGGCTACACCTTC.